This T cell receptor beta chain was identified during a study of TIL therapy for anti-PD-1-resistant metastatic lung cancer. This was the immunoSEQ v3 assay. Only in-frame clones appear in the TCRdb table, and some are missing; sequencing was by immunoSEQ multiplex PCR. The table records tens of thousands of clones, 69% of them present only once. Time point denoted: pre-treatment sample, taken before nivolumab and TIL therapy. J lost 4 bases, V lost 4 bases, and 7 bases had no gene match. The CDR3 has 15 residues. The germline gives CDR1 SGHAT, CDR2 FQNNGV. The input for sequencing was blood, taken at baseline. The clonotype originates from a person between 25 and 80 years old with non-small cell lung cancer. This chain connects TRBV11-2 to TRBJ2-5; 9 nucleotides match TRBD1. The CDR3, as DNA: TGTGCCAGCAGCTCACAGGGGGCACTTGGAGAGACCCAGTACTTC. Protein: CASSSQGALGETQYF.